A single sample is the source of the 23 T cell receptor beta chains below, sequenced in a study of blood T cell repertoires in COVID-19. Clones were sequenced by immunoSEQ multiplex PCR, and TCRdb holds only the in-frame ones, with some missing. The sample holds tens of thousands of clones, around three quarters seen once. The specimen was peripheral blood. The receptors were sampled from a woman aged 80 or over with active or convalescent COVID-19.

V and J are TRBV27 and TRBJ2-1, with D tentatively TRBD2 (5 bases). Trimming pared 5 bases from V and 8 bases from J, leaving 16 bases between. The germline V gene encodes CDR1 MNHEY and CDR2 SMNVEV (reference sequence). The CDR3 runs 14 residues. The chain's CDR3 is CASSGTGYIDEQFF. The DNA for the CDR3 is TGTGCCAGCAGTGGCACGGGATATATAGATGAGCAGTTCTTC.

The V call is TRBV10-3, the J call TRBJ2-1; 9 positions match TRBD2. The V gene end was trimmed by 3 bases and the J gene end by 2 bases; junction bases not matched to a gene: 5. CDR3 length equals 16 residues. Germline V gene data show CDR1 as ENHRY and CDR2 as SYGVKD. CDR3 loop: CAISDPSSGAYNEQFF. The CDR3 DNA is TGTGCCATCAGTGACCCATCTAGCGGGGCCTACAATGAGCAGTTCTTC.

CDR3 sequence (DNA): TGTGCCAGCAGCTCTCCCCTTCGACAGGGGGCGAGAGGAGAAAAACTGTTTTTT. It specifies CASSSPLRQGARGEKLFF. The chain joins TRBV7-9 to TRBJ1-4, with 10 bases fitting TRBD1. V dropped 4 bases and J dropped 8; count of bases not matched to a gene: 16. The CDR3 spans 18 residues. The germline V gene has CDR1 SEHNR and CDR2 FQNEAQ (reference sequence).

This clone was observed a handful of times. The chain recombines TRBV20-1 with TRBJ2-4; 7 nucleotides match TRBD1. Trimming took 3 bases from V and 7 from J; bases not matched to a gene: 15. The germline CDR1 and CDR2 sequences are DFQATT and SNEGSKA (reference sequence). The CDR3 loop spans 16 amino acids. Written as DNA, the CDR3 is TGCAGTGCTAGTCTGGCTGGTGATGGCAGGGGGAACATTCAGTACTTC. Protein: CSASLAGDGRGNIQYF.

This clone was observed many times. The V call is TRBV7-8, the J call TRBJ1-4; D unclear. CDR1 and CDR2 from the germline V gene are SGHVS and FQNEAQ. Trimming shortened V by 5 bases and J by 0 bases, and 10 bases separated the two germline ends. The CDR3 is 15 residues long. For the CDR3, the DNA is TGTGCCAGCAGCCCACCGACTACAACTAATGAAAAACTGTTTTTT. Protein sequence: CASSPPTTTNEKLFF.

This clone showed up many times. The V and J genes are TRBV2 and TRBJ2-3; 7 bases line up with TRBD2. After removal of 7 bases from V and 4 bases from J, the junction contained 5 bases not matched to a gene. CDR1 is SNHLY and CDR2 is FYNNEI in the germline V gene. The CDR3 covers 13 residues. This chain's CDR3 is CASTDGLADTQYF. For the CDR3, the DNA is TGTGCCAGCACCGATGGACTAGCAGATACGCAGTATTTT. The full variable domain, completed using reference TRBV2 and TRBJ2-3, is EPEVTQTPSHQVTQMGQEVILRCVPISNHLYFYWYRQILGQKVEFLVSFYNNEISEKSEIFDDQFSVERPDGSNFTLKIRSTKLEDSAMYFCASTDGLADTQYFGPGTRLTVL.

The rearrangement links TRBV5-1 to TRBJ1-1, with 7 bases aligning to TRBD1. J lost 1 base, V lost 4 bases, and 7 bases had no gene match. The CDR3 spans 15 residues. Germline V gene lookup returns CDR1 SGHRS and CDR2 YFSETQ. Here the CDR3 DNA reads TGCGCCAGCAGCGTCTCGGGACAGCAGAACACTGAAGCTTTCTTT. Amino acids: CASSVSGQQNTEAFF.

V usage is TRBV12-3 or TRBV12-4 and J usage is TRBJ1-4; D is perhaps TRBD1 (5 bases). The CDR3 consists of 12 residues. V lost 6 bases and J 5 bases, leaving 7 bases between the germline ends. CDR3 coding DNA: TGTGCCAGCAGACGACAGAATGAAAAACTGTTTTTT. Protein: CASRRQNEKLFF.

The chain combines TRBV7-9 with TRBJ2-7; 9 bases fit TRBD1. V lost 6 bases and J lost 0; bases outside the gene matches: 6. Germline V lookup: CDR1 SEHNR, CDR2 FQNEAQ (reference sequence). The CDR3 runs 15 residues. The CDR3 bases are TGTGCCAGCAGGCCCGGGACAGGGAGCTCCTACGAGCAGTACTTC. Translation gives CASRPGTGSSYEQYF.

V usage is TRBV5-1 and J usage is TRBJ2-3; no clear D gene. This CDR3 comprises 13 residues. In germline, CDR1 is SGHRS, CDR2 YFSETQ. V lost 1 base to trimming and J lost 6 bases, with 9 bases between them. Here the CDR3 DNA reads TGCGCCAGCAGCTTGAAACCGACTGATACGCAGTATTTT. It codes for CASSLKPTDTQYF.

This clone was observed a handful of times. The chain is built from TRBV9 and TRBJ1-4; D ambiguous. Germline V lookup: CDR1 SGDLS, CDR2 YYNGEE. This CDR3 has 14 residues. The V end was cut by 4 bases, the J end by 8 bases, with 15 bases between. The CDR3 sequence: CASSPRSGREKLFF. CDR3 nucleotide sequence: TGTGCCAGCAGCCCCCGGTCCGGGAGGGAAAAACTGTTTTTT.

The V gene is TRBV10-1, the J gene TRBJ1-1; a weak D match, TRBD1 (6 bases). Germline CDR1 is WNHNN and CDR2 is SYGVQD (reference sequence). The CDR3 extends over 13 amino acids. Trimming shortened V by 11 bases and J by 6 bases, and 19 bases separated the two germline ends. CDR3 sequence reads: CAAQAQAGAEAFF. Here the CDR3 DNA reads TGCGCCGCCCAGGCTCAGGCAGGGGCTGAAGCTTTCTTT.

The V call is TRBV19, the J call TRBJ2-3; 7 bases are shared with TRBD1. J lost 2 bases, V lost 4 bases, and 3 bases had no gene match. Germline-derived CDR1 and CDR2 are LNHDA and SQIVND (reference sequence). This CDR3 region has 14 residues. The CDR3 sequence is CASSRQGFTDTQYF. CDR3 DNA: TGTGCCAGTAGTAGACAGGGATTCACAGATACGCAGTATTTT.

This clone was detected once. The genes are TRBV27 and TRBJ1-5, with TRBD1 identical over 10 bases. CDR1 is MNHEY and CDR2 is SMNVEV in the germline V gene (reference sequence). The V segment lost 5 bases and the J segment 4 bases; nucleotides outside the gene matches: 8. CDR3 length: 16 residues. The CDR3 nucleotides are TGTGCCAGCAGTGGGACGGGACAGGGGTGGAATCAGCCCCAGCATTTT. Translating gives CASSGTGQGWNQPQHF.

This clone came up a few times. The V and J genes are TRBV30 and TRBJ1-2, with unresolved D. CDR1 GTSNPN and CDR2 SVGIG come from the germline V gene (reference sequence). Trimming pared 4 bases from V and 8 bases from J, leaving 11 bases between. This CDR3 is built from 11 residues. The CDR3 DNA reads TGTGCCTGGAACACAGTATCCGGCTACACCTTC. The encoded protein is CAWNTVSGYTF.

The rearrangement links TRBV12-3 or TRBV12-4 to TRBJ1-1; no firm D call. This CDR3 spans 13 amino acids. Trimming left V 5 bases short and J 10 bases short, with 17 bases between. The DNA of the CDR3 is TGTGCCAGCAGTGAGCAACGGGGTCGTGGAGCTTTCTTT. Translating gives CASSEQRGRGAFF.

The genes are TRBV13 and TRBJ1-1; no reliable D call. The V and J ends lost 1 base and 1 base respectively, with 10 bases between them. Germline lookup yields CDR1 PRHDT and CDR2 FYEKMQ (reference sequence). The CDR3 covers 15 residues. The CDR3 bases are TGTGCCAGCAGCTTAGAAGGAGGAGCGAACACTGAAGCTTTCTTT. Translated: CASSLEGGANTEAFF.

The rearrangement links TRBV7-8 to TRBJ2-1; no definite D call. Germline V gene sequence: CDR1 SGHVS, CDR2 FQNEAQ. Trimming removed 1 base at V and 6 bases at J, with 10 bases between. CDR3 size: 14 residues. The CDR3 DNA reads TGTGCCAGCAGCTTAGAACTTCTTCTCAATGAGCAGTTCTTC. It specifies CASSLELLLNEQFF.

The chain employs TRBV11-2 and TRBJ1-1; a weak D match, TRBD1 (5 bases). The CDR3 is made up of 14 amino acids. Germline V gives CDR1 SGHAT, CDR2 FQNNGV. Trimming stripped 3 bases from V and 5 bases from J, with 13 bases between. CDR3 DNA: TGTGCCAGCAGCTTCTCGGGGGGGGAGACTGAAGCTTTCTTT. It translates to CASSFSGGETEAFF.

The rearrangement links TRBV11-2 to TRBJ1-2; TRBD1 agrees at 9 bases. The CDR3 is 16 residues long. Germline values: CDR1 SGHAT, CDR2 FQNNGV. Losses at the gene ends were 1 base for V and 6 bases for J; bases not matched to a gene: 9. The CDR3, as DNA: TGTGCCAGCAGCTTAGCCTTGGGACAGGGACCTGATGGCTACACCTTC. It encodes CASSLALGQGPDGYTF.

This chain connects TRBV3-1 (or the pseudogene TRBV3-2) to TRBJ2-2, with D possibly being TRBD1 (6 bases). The CDR3 has 15 residues. The germline V gene encodes CDR1 LGHDT and CDR2 YNNKEL (reference sequence). The V end lost 4 bases, the J end lost 5 bases, and 14 bases lay between the germline ends. CDR3 region: CASSPQGPPTGELFF. The DNA for the CDR3 is TGTGCCAGCAGCCCCCAGGGGCCCCCGACCGGGGAGCTGTTTTTT.

V usage is TRBV28 and J usage is TRBJ1-2; D remains unclear. The germline V and J ends were trimmed by 4 bases and 4 bases, with 10 bases remaining between them. Germline assignment: CDR1 MDHEN and CDR2 SYDVKM. This CDR3 has 13 residues. The DNA for the CDR3 is TGTGCCAGCAGTTATACGAACTCCTATGGCTACACCTTC. Amino acids: CASSYTNSYGYTF.

V gene TRBV3-1 (or the pseudogene TRBV3-2) combines with J gene TRBJ2-2; the D gene is possibly TRBD2 (5 bases). Germline assignment: CDR1 LGHDT and CDR2 YNNKEL (reference sequence). The CDR3 covers 15 residues. V was trimmed by 4 bases and J by 4 bases, leaving 13 bases between them. CDR3 nucleotide sequence: TGTGCCAGCAGCCTAGGTTTTGGGAGCACCGGGGAGCTGTTTTTT. It is translated as CASSLGFGSTGELFF.